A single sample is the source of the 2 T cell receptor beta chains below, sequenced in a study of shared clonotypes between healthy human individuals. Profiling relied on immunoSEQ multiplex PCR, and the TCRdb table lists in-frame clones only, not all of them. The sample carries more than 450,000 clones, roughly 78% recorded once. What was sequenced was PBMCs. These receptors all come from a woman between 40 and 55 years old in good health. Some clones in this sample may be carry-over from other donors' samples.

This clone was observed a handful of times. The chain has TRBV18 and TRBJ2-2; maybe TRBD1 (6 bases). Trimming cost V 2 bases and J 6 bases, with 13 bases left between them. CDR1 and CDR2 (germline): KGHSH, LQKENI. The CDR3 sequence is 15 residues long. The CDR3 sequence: CASSPRQVIPGELFF. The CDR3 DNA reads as TGTGCCAGCTCACCAAGACAGGTCATCCCCGGGGAGCTGTTTTTT.

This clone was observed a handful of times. The CDR3 region is CASSLRSARQETQYF. The CDR3 DNA follows: TGTGCCAGCAGTTTAAGGTCTGCCCGTCAAGAGACCCAGTACTTC. The chain carries TRBV28 and TRBJ2-5; the D is unclear. The length of the CDR3 is 15 residues. V gave up 2 bases and J gave up 2 bases, with 12 bases separating them. Germline assignment: CDR1 MDHEN and CDR2 SYDVKM.